Listed here is a single TCR beta chain. Antigen unknown. V was cut by 4 bases and J by 0 bases, with 16 bases left in between. CDR1 is KGHSH, CDR2 LQKENI, per germline. CDR3 size: 17 residues. This record comes from a study of T cell responses to AZD1222 COVID-19 vaccine. Across the study: Analysis merged second doses at about 4 or about 12 weeks. Points from the study as a whole: Dominant CD4 TCR responses targeted spike regions 160-218 and 743-854. Repertoires were sampled only after the peak T cell response.

Method: immunoSEQ multiplex PCR; TCRdb's copy keeps in-frame clones and lacks some. The repertoire holds some 80,000 clones, 90% seen once, with roughly 5.6% in the top ten. The receptor was isolated from an adult in good health. The specimen was peripheral blood, collected on day 0 of AZD1222 vaccination. V usage is TRBV18 and J usage is TRBJ1-3; perhaps TRBD1 as D (6 bases). CDR3 in DNA: TGTGCCAGCTCACTCACCATTCAGGACAGCTCTGGAAACACCATATATTTT. This gives the protein CASSLTIQDSSGNTIYF.